This T cell receptor beta chain was found in a study of blood T cells in healthy people across ages. Study-wide results and limits: Per-million-T-cell TCR beta diversity fell roughly linearly with age. Diversity figures based on one million T cells were deemed too low. Both higher diversity and more naive CD4+ cells marked long-lived donors when set against aged donors.

With V trimmed by 6 bases and J by 4 bases, 10 bases remained unmatched. The CDR3 sequence is 16 residues long. Germline V CDR1 and CDR2: MDHEN, SYDVKM. Whenever a sample was processed, at least 6 million PBMCs were isolated. PCR was performed a second time for about 7 to 11 cycles using a sample-barcoded 5' primer and a J-beta primer mix. From the 5' RACE reads, TCRdb called clonotypes with MiXCR, one entry per CDR3 protein. The data show about 640,000 distinct CDR3 sequences, 58% seen once. The sample holds a few counts of this clonotype. What it recognizes is unknown. Sequencing was performed on blood. The chain couples TRBV28 to TRBJ2-7; 12 bases fit TRBD1. This clonotype was obtained from a man aged 60 to 75 in good health. The CDR3 sequence: CASSSPGTGGSYEQYF. The CDR3 nucleotides are TGTGCCAGCAGCTCCCCAGGGACAGGGGGCTCATACGAGCAGTACTTC.